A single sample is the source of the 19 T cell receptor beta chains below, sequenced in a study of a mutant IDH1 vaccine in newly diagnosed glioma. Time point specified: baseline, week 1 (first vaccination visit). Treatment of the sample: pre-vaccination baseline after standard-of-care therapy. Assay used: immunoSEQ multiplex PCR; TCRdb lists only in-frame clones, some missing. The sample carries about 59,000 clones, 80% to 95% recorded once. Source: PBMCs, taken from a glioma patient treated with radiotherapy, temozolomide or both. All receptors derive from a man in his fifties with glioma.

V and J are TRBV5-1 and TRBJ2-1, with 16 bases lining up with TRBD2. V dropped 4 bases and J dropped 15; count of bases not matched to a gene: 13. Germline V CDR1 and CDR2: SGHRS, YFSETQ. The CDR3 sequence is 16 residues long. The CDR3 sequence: CASSMGTSGGALILFF. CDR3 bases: TGCGCCAGCAGCATGGGGACTAGCGGGGGGGCTCTTATTTTGTTCTTC.

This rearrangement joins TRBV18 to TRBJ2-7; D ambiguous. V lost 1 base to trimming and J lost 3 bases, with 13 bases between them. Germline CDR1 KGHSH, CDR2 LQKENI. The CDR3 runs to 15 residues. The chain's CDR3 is CASSPQETVYYEQYF. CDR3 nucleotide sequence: TGTGCCAGCTCACCACAAGAAACAGTCTACTACGAGCAGTACTTC. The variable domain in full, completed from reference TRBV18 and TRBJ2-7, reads NAGVMQNPRHLVRRRGQEARLRCSPMKGHSHVYWYRQLPEEGLKFMVYLQKENIIDESGMPKERFSAEFPKEGPSILRIQQVVRGDSAAYFCASSPQETVYYEQYFGPGTRLTVT.

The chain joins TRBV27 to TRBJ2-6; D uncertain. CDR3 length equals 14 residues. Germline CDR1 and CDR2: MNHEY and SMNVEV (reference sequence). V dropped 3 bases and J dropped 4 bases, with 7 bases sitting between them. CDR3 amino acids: CASSFARGANVLTF. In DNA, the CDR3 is TGTGCCAGCAGTTTCGCCAGGGGGGCCAACGTCCTGACTTTC.

This chain's CDR3 is CASSRTNYNEQFF. CDR3 bases: TGTGCCAGCAGCAGGACAAACTACAATGAGCAGTTCTTC. V and J are TRBV7-9 and TRBJ2-1; a possible D gene is TRBD1 (5 bases). Trimming removed 5 bases from V and 3 bases from J, with 8 bases in between. Looked up from germline, CDR1 is SEHNR and CDR2 is FQNEAQ (reference sequence). The CDR3 is 13 residues long.

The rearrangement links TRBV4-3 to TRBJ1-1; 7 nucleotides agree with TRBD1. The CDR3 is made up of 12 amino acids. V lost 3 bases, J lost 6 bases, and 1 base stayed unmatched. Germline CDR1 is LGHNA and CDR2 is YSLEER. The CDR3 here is CASSHQGAEAFF. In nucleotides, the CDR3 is TGCGCCAGCAGCCATCAGGGGGCTGAAGCTTTCTTT.

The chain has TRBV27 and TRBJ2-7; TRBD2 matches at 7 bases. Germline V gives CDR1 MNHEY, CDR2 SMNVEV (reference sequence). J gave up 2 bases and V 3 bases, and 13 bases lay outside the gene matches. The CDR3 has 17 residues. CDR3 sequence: CASSFLPGGRVAYEQYF. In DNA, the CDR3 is TGTGCCAGCAGTTTCCTCCCGGGAGGCCGGGTGGCCTACGAGCAGTACTTC.

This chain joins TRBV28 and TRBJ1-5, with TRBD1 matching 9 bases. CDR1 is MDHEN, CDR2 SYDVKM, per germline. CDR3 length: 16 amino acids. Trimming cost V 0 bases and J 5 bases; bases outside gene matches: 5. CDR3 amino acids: CASSLWGTGGHQPQHF. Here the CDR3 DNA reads TGTGCCAGCAGTTTATGGGGAACAGGGGGCCATCAGCCCCAGCATTTT.

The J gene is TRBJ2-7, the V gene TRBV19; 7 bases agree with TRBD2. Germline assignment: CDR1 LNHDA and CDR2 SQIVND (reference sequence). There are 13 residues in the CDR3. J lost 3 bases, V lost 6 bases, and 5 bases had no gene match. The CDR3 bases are TGTGCCAGTAGGTCGGGGGAGGGCTACGAGCAGTACTTC. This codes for CASRSGEGYEQYF.

Written as DNA, the CDR3 is TGTGCCAGCAGCCAAGGGGGACTAGTGGGTTCCTACGAGCAGTACTTC. It is translated as CASSQGGLVGSYEQYF. The rearrangement links TRBV14 to TRBJ2-7, with 8 bases aligning to TRBD2. The CDR3 is 16 amino acids. The trim removed 1 base at V and 1 base at J, leaving 6 bases unmatched. Germline CDR1 is SGHDN and CDR2 is FVKESK. The whole variable domain, remainder taken from reference TRBV14 and TRBJ2-7, is EAGVTQFPSHSVIEKGQTVTLRCDPISGHDNLYWYRRVMGKEIKFLLHFVKESKQDESGMPNNRFLAERTGGTYSTLKVQPAELEDSGVYFCASSQGGLVGSYEQYFGPGTRLTVT.

The CDR3 here is CASSRGHQETQYF. CDR3 in DNA: TGTGCCAGCAGCCGGGGACACCAAGAGACCCAGTACTTC. This chain connects TRBV6-5 to TRBJ2-5; D may correspond to TRBD1 or TRBD2 (5 bases each). The CDR3 is 13 residues long. Germline values: CDR1 MNHEY, CDR2 SVGAGI. V lost 6 bases and J lost 0, with 8 bases in between.

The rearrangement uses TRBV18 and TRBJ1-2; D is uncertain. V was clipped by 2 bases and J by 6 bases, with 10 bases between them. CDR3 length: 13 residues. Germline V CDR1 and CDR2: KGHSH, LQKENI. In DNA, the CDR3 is TGTGCCAGCTCACCAAATCTCTCGGATGGCTACACCTTC. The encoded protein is CASSPNLSDGYTF.

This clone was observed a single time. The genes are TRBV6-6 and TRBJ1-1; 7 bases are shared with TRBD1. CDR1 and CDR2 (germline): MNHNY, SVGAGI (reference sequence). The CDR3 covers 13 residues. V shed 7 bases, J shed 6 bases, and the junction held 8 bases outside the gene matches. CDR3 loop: CASTRQGGAEAFF. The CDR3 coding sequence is TGTGCCAGCACTCGACAGGGAGGGGCTGAAGCTTTCTTT.

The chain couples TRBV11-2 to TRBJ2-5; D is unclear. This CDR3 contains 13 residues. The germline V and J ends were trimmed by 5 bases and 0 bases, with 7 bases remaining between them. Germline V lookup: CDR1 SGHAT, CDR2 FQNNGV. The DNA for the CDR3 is TGTGCCAGCAGCCCCGGCTACCAAGAGACCCAGTACTTC. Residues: CASSPGYQETQYF.

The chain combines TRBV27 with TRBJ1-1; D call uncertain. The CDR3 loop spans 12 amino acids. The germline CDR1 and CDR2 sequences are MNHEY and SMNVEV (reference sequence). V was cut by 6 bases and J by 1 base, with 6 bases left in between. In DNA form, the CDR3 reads TGTGCCAGCAGAGGAAAGAACACTGAAGCTTTCTTT. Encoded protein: CASRGKNTEAFF.

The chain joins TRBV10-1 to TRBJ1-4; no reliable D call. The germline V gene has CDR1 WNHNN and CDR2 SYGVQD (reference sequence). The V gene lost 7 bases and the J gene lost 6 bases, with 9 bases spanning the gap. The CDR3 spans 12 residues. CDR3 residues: CASKLRDEKLFF. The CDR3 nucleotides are TGCGCCAGCAAGTTAAGGGATGAAAAACTGTTTTTT.

In nucleotides, the CDR3 is TGCGCCAGCAGCTTGGGACAGGTGGCAGACGAGCAGTACTTC. It codes for CASSLGQVADEQYF. The chain combines TRBV5-1 with TRBJ2-7, with D perhaps TRBD1 (6 bases). Trimming took 0 bases from V and 5 from J, leaving 12 bases between them. The germline V gene has CDR1 SGHRS and CDR2 YFSETQ. The length of the CDR3 is 14 residues.

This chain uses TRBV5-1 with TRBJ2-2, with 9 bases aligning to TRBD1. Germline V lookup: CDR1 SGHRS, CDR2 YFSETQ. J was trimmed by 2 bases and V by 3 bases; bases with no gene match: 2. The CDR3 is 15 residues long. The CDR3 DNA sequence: TGCGCCAGCAGCTCGACAGGGGGAAACACCGGGGAGCTGTTTTTT. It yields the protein CASSSTGGNTGELFF.

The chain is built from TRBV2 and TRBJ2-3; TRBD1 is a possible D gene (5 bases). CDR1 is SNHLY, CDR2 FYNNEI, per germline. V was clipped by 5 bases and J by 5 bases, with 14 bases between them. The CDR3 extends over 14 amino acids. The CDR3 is CASSLQGAGDTQYF. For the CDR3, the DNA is TGTGCCAGCAGTCTTCAGGGTGCCGGAGATACGCAGTATTTT.

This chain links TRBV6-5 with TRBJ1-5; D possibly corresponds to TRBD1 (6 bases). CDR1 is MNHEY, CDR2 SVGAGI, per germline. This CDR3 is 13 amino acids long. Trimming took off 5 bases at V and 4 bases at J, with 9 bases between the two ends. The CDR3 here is CASSGQQNQPQHF. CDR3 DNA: TGTGCCAGCAGTGGACAGCAAAATCAGCCCCAGCATTTT.